This record concerns one TCR beta chain sequence. Its antigen remains unknown. The data originate from a study of cytomegalovirus exposure and HLA in healthy donors. Libraries were prepared by immunoSEQ multiplex PCR; TCRdb keeps only in-frame clonotypes and omits some of them. The table includes some 350,000 clones, roughly 87% detected once. General observations from the study: Whilst most TCR sequences proved rare, a subset of public TCRs occurred across many donors.

Trimming stripped 4 bases from V and 0 bases from J, with 9 bases between. The CDR3 contains 14 residues. Germline values: CDR1 SGHDT, CDR2 YYEEEE. What was sequenced was PBMCs. The source of this sequence is a woman aged 25 to 39 in good health and CMV-seropositive. The chain joins TRBV5-6 to TRBJ2-3; D not certain. The CDR3 loop reads CASSLPTSTDTQYF. In DNA, the CDR3 is TGTGCCAGCAGCCTACCTACAAGCACAGATACGCAGTATTTT.